The clone carrying this TCR beta chain was picked up one time. This sample is drawn from a study of shared clonotypes between healthy human individuals. Some clones are missing from TCRdb's copy, which holds only in-frame ones; the method was immunoSEQ multiplex PCR. Among approximately 700,000 clones listed, 60% to 75% were seen once. This CDR3 is built from 17 residues. V lost 0 bases, J lost 8 bases, and 9 bases stayed unmatched. Germline V lookup: CDR1 SGHTA, CDR2 FQGTGA. The rearrangement uses TRBV7-3 and TRBJ2-1; TRBD1 aligns across 11 bases. The sequence derives from a woman in her 30s in good health. The sequenced sample consisted of memory CD4+ T cells sorted from blood. Described subset: CD45RA-negative fraction. The chain's CDR3 is CASSLTTGTGGLDEQFF. CDR3 DNA sequence: TGTGCCAGCAGCTTAACTACGGGGACAGGGGGTTTGGATGAGCAGTTCTTC.